This passage covers 14 T cell receptor beta chains from one sample sequenced in a study of T cells in Graves' hyperthyroidism and ophthalmopathy. Template material for amplifying TCR beta CDR3 regions consisted of RNA transcripts. The HTBI primer set was used in a first-round RT-PCR of the TCR CDR3. One entry per CDR3 protein, called by TCRdb with MiXCR from the multiplex PCR reads. The sample yields around 600,000 distinct CDR3 sequences, 15% to 19% seen once. Sequencing used blood. These receptors came from a woman aged 30 to 39 with Graves' hyperthyroidism.

In nucleotides, the CDR3 is TGCAGTGCTAGAGTCTCGGGAGGGATTGATGAAAAACTGTTTTTT. It yields the protein CSARVSGGIDEKLFF. The chain uses TRBV20-1 and TRBJ1-4; D gene uncertain. The CDR3 contains 15 residues. The ends were cut back, 1 base at V and 6 bases at J, with 15 bases in the middle. In germline, CDR1 is DFQATT, CDR2 SNEGSKA (reference sequence).

This clonotype was seen ten or more times. The chain has TRBV30 and TRBJ2-3; 8 bases are shared with TRBD2. Looked up from germline, CDR1 is GTSNPN and CDR2 is SVGIG (reference sequence). Trimming took 1 base from V and 1 from J; bases not matched to a gene: 13. The CDR3 runs 18 residues. CDR3 residues: CAWSGVGTRTHGTDTQYF. The CDR3 DNA is TGTGCCTGGAGTGGGGTCGGGACTAGGACCCACGGCACAGATACGCAGTATTTT.

On this clonotype: A read error may be the cause here, since a much bigger clone is one base away. V and J are TRBV5-4 and TRBJ2-2; tentative D call: TRBD2 (5 bases). V was pared by 4 bases and J by 0 bases, with 10 bases between. CDR1 is SGHNT, CDR2 YYREEE, per germline (reference sequence). The CDR3 sequence is 15 residues long. The chain's CDR3 is CASSQDFTNTGELFF. The CDR3 DNA sequence: TGTGCCAGCAGCCAGGACTTTACGAACACCGGGGAGCTGTTTTTT. Based on the CDR3 plus reference TRBV5-4 and TRBJ2-2, the full variable domain is ETGVTQSPTHLIKTRGQQVTLRCSSQSGHNTVSWYQQALGQGPQFIFQYYREEENGRGNFPPRFSGLQFPNYSSELNVNALELDDSALYLCASSQDFTNTGELFFGEGSRLTVL.

This clonotype has a count of ten or more. The rearrangement links TRBV24-1 to TRBJ2-1; perhaps TRBD2 as D (5 bases). Germline CDR1 is KGHDR and CDR2 is SFDVKD. The CDR3 runs to 13 residues. V gave up 3 bases and J gave up 13 bases, with 15 bases separating them. CDR3 nucleotide sequence: TGTGCCACCAGTGATACATATAGCGCCCTCCAGTTCTTC. Encoded protein: CATSDTYSALQFF.

This clonotype occurred many times. The V and J genes are TRBV5-1 and TRBJ2-1; D unresolved. The CDR3 covers 14 residues. Trimming removed 7 bases from V and 8 bases from J, with 19 bases in between. In germline, CDR1 is SGHRS, CDR2 YFSETQ. The DNA for the CDR3 is TGCGCCAGCCAGCTCATAGCCGTCCGTCATGAGCAGTTCTTC. Protein sequence: CASQLIAVRHEQFF. The whole variable domain, filled in from reference TRBV5-1 and TRBJ2-1, reads KAGVTQTPRYLIKTRGQQVTLSCSPISGHRSVSWYQQTPGQGLQFLFEYFSETQRNKGNFPGRFSGRQFSNSRSEMNVSTLELGDSALYLCASQLIAVRHEQFFGPGTRLTVL.

The rearrangement uses TRBV5-1 and TRBJ2-3; no clear D. The CDR3 is 13 residues long. The germline V gene encodes CDR1 SGHRS and CDR2 YFSETQ. Trimming left V 7 bases short and J 0 bases short, with 9 bases between. CDR3 in amino acids: CASEESSTDTQYF. The CDR3 nucleotides are TGCGCCAGCGAGGAGTCAAGCACAGATACGCAGTATTTT.

This clonotype has a count of ten or more. This chain links TRBV2 with TRBJ2-7; 8 bases agree with TRBD2. The trim removed 6 bases at V and 5 bases at J, leaving 9 bases unmatched. The CDR3 totals 14 residues. From germline, CDR1 is SNHLY and CDR2 FYNNEI. The CDR3 loop reads CASSRLASDDEQYF. CDR3 nucleotide sequence: TGTGCCAGCAGCCGACTAGCGAGCGACGACGAGCAGTACTTC.

This clonotype was picked up many times. The chain carries TRBV12-3 or TRBV12-4 and TRBJ1-5; 9 bases line up with TRBD1. V lost 3 bases, J lost 7 bases, and 10 bases stayed unmatched. This CDR3 has 16 amino acids. The DNA for the CDR3 is TGTGCCAGCAGTTTTCTGGGGACAGGGAATTTACAGCCCCAGCATTTT. This sequence encodes CASSFLGTGNLQPQHF.

In this sample, this clonotype turned up many times. The CDR3 reads CASSQGSLRGSYEQYF. CDR3 nucleotide sequence: TGCGCCAGCAGCCAAGGTAGTCTCAGAGGGTCCTACGAGCAGTACTTC. This rearrangement joins TRBV4-1 to TRBJ2-7; weak D call: TRBD2 (5 bases). The CDR3 has 16 residues. Germline values: CDR1 MGHRA, CDR2 YSYEKL. V was cut by 1 base and J by 1 base, with 14 bases left in between.

This clonotype was picked up a small number of times. This chain joins TRBV13 and TRBJ2-7; the D gene could be TRBD1 or TRBD2 (5 bases each). From germline, CDR1 is PRHDT and CDR2 FYEKMQ (reference sequence). V lost 5 bases and J 3 bases, leaving 14 bases between the germline ends. CDR3 size: 14 residues. CDR3 residues: CASSTGTELYEQYF. The CDR3 DNA sequence: TGTGCCAGCAGCACCGGGACGGAGCTCTACGAGCAGTACTTC. The complete variable domain, with remaining parts taken from reference TRBV13 and TRBJ2-7, reads AAGVIQSPRHLIKEKRETATLKCYPIPRHDTVYWYQQGPGQDPQFLISFYEKMQSDKGSIPDRFSAQQFSDYHSELNMSSLELGDSALYFCASSTGTELYEQYFGPGTRLTVT.

This clonotype was seen only a few times. The V gene is TRBV18, the J gene TRBJ2-2; 7 bases map to TRBD2. Germline lookup yields CDR1 KGHSH and CDR2 LQKENI. This CDR3 has 15 residues. V lost 2 bases, J lost 5 bases, and 5 bases stayed unmatched. In DNA, the CDR3 is TGTGCCAGCTCACCAGTCGTTAGCGGGACCGGGGAGCTGTTTTTT. Amino acid sequence: CASSPVVSGTGELFF.

This clonotype was recorded a few times. The rearrangement uses TRBV7-3 and TRBJ2-2, with D possibly matching TRBD2 (6 bases). Germline CDR1 is SGHTA and CDR2 is FQGTGA. The CDR3 is 14 amino acids. V lost 5 bases and J 3 bases, leaving 10 bases between the germline ends. CDR3 bases: TGTGCCAGCAGCCCTAGCGTGGACACCGGGGAGCTGTTTTTT. This codes for CASSPSVDTGELFF.

Ten or more counts support this clonotype. The chain combines TRBV30 with TRBJ1-1; D is uncertain. Trimming pared 0 bases from V and 1 base from J, leaving 0 bases between. This CDR3 is 11 amino acids long. Germline V CDR1 and CDR2: GTSNPN, SVGIG (reference sequence). This CDR3 reads CAWSVNTEAFF. CDR3 coding DNA: TGTGCCTGGAGTGTGAACACTGAAGCTTTCTTT.

The rearrangement links TRBV28 to TRBJ1-2; D is ambiguous. Trimming took 3 bases from V and 3 from J, leaving 5 bases between them. In germline, CDR1 is MDHEN, CDR2 SYDVKM. This CDR3 is 12 amino acids long. The CDR3 sequence is CASSFQDYGYTF. DNA for the CDR3: TGTGCCAGCAGTTTTCAGGACTATGGCTACACCTTC.